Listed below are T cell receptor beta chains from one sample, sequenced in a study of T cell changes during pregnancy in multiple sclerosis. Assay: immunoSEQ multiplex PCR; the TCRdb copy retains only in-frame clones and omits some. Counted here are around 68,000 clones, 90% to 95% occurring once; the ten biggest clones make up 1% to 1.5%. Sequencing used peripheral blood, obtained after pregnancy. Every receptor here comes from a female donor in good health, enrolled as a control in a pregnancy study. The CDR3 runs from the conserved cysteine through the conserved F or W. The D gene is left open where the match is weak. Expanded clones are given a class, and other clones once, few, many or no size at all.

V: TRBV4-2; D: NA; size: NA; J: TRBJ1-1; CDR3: CASSQEAGRNTEAFF; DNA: TGTGCCAGCAGCCAAGAGGCGGGAAGAAACACTGAAGCTTTCTTT
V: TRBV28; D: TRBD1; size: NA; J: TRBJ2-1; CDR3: CASSLGTGFHEQFF; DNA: TGTGCCAGCAGTTTAGGGACAGGGTTCCATGAGCAGTTCTTC
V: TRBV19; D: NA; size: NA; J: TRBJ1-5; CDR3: CASSIESSGLGQPQHF; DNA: TGTGCCAGTAGTATAGAGTCGTCAGGGCTAGGGCAGCCCCAGCATTTT
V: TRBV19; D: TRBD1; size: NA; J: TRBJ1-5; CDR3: CASSAVDRAYNQPQHF; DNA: TGTGCCAGTAGTGCGGTCGACAGGGCATACAATCAGCCCCAGCATTTT
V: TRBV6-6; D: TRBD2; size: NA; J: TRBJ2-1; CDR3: CASSRPAGAGGNEQFF; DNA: TGTGCCAGCAGTCGCCCAGCAGGGGCGGGGGGCAATGAGCAGTTCTTC
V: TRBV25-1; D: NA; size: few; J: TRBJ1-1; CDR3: CASSVGGAHEAFF; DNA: TGTGCCAGCTCAGTTGGGGGGGCCCATGAAGCTTTCTTT
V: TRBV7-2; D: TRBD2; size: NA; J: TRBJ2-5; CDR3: CASSLEASGNQETQYF; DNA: TGTGCCAGCAGCTTAGAGGCTAGCGGGAACCAAGAGACCCAGTACTTC
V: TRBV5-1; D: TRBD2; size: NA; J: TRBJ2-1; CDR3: CASSLEAGGLNEQFF; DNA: TGCGCCAGCAGCTTGGAGGCGGGGGGCCTGAATGAGCAGTTCTTC
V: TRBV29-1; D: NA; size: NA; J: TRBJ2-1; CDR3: CSLTYPQSYNEQFF; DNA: TGCAGCCTCACCTATCCTCAATCCTACAATGAGCAGTTCTTC
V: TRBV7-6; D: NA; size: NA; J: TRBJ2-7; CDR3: CASSLGGAEQYF; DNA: TGTGCCAGCAGCTTGGGGGGTGCCGAGCAGTACTTC
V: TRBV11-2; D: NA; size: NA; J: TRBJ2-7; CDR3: CASSLVSGRNEQYF; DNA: TGTGCCAGCAGCTTAGTCTCGGGGAGAAACGAGCAGTACTTC
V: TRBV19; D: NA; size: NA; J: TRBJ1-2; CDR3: CASSMVPVINGYTF; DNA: TGTGCCAGTAGTATGGTGCCAGTTATCAATGGCTACACCTTC
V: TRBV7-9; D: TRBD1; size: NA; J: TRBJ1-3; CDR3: CASSSPGTGEDTIYF; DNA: TGTGCCAGCAGCTCGCCCGGGACAGGGGAAGACACCATATATTTT
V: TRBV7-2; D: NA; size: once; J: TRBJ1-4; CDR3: CASSFRQDNEKLFF; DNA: TGTGCCAGCAGCTTTCGACAGGATAATGAAAAACTGTTTTTT
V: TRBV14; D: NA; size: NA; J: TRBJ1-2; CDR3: CASSQVTAGRYTF; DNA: TGTGCCAGCAGCCAAGTGACAGCCGGTCGCTACACCTTC
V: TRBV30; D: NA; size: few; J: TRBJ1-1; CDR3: CAWSRGTPVAEAFF; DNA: TGTGCCTGGAGTAGGGGGACCCCGGTCGCTGAAGCTTTCTTT
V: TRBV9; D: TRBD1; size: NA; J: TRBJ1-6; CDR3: CAITSYRGPGSPLHF; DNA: TGTGCCATCACATCTTACAGGGGCCCTGGTTCACCCCTCCACTTT
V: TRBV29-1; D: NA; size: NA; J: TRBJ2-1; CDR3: CSVWLASSYNEQFF; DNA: TGCAGCGTTTGGCTAGCGAGCTCCTACAATGAGCAGTTCTTC
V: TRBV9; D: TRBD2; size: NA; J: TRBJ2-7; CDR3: CASSVSSGGYEQYF; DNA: TGTGCCAGCAGCGTTTCTAGCGGGGGCTACGAGCAGTACTTC
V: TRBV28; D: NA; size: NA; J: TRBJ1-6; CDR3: CASTADTRSYNSPLHF; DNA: TGTGCCAGCACCGCCGACACGCGCTCCTATAATTCACCCCTCCACTTT
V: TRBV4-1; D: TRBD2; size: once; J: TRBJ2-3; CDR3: CASSQDSGGGRSLYTSTDTQYF; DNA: TGCGCCAGCAGCCAAGATTCGGGCGGGGGGCGTTCACTATACACTAGCACAGATACGCAGTATTTT